A single sample is the source of the 17 T cell receptor beta chains below, sequenced in a study of beta chain features in type 1 diabetes. Study-level findings and limits: In every one of the four CD4+ subsets, TCRB CDR3s were moderately but significantly shorter in Type 1 diabetes patients.

Antigens of these TCRs are unknown. cDNA synthesis used the whole RNA isolate, giving expressed TCRB sequences. Repertoires were generated with immunoSEQ multiplex PCR, while TCRdb's copy carries only in-frame clones and drops some. The sample lists approximately 43,000 clones; 65% to 70% were seen once. Material for sequencing was Tregs from blood. The source is a man under 40 with type 1 diabetes. Some clones in this sample may be carry-over from other donors' samples.

This clone was counted a few times. The sample has other DNA sequences that encode this CDR3 too. The chain employs TRBV28 and TRBJ1-5, with D possibly matching TRBD1 (5 bases). CDR1 MDHEN and CDR2 SYDVKM come from the germline V gene. The V and J ends lost 1 base and 7 bases respectively, with 8 bases between them. The CDR3 has 13 amino acids. CDR3 sequence reads: CASSLSQGQPQHF. The CDR3 coding sequence is TGTGCCAGCAGTTTATCTCAGGGCCAGCCCCAGCATTTT.

This clone showed up just once. This sequence joins TRBV27 and TRBJ2-2, with TRBD1 matching 12 bases. The V gene's germline CDR1 is MNHEY and CDR2 SMNVEV (reference sequence). This CDR3 contains 17 residues. V shed 6 bases and J 5 bases; nucleotides not matched to a gene: 10. The CDR3 DNA reads as TGTGCCAGCAGGCCGGGACAGGGGGCTTTTAGGACCGGGGAGCTGTTTTTT. This translates into CASRPGQGAFRTGELFF.

The chain links TRBV4-2 to TRBJ2-2; 13 bases agree with TRBD2. V was pared by 0 bases and J by 10 bases, with 5 bases of the junction left unmatched. The CDR3 covers 16 residues. CDR1 and CDR2 (germline): LGHNA, YNFKEQ. The CDR3 spells CASSQDRGLAGSELFF. The CDR3 DNA follows: TGTGCCAGCAGCCAAGATCGGGGACTAGCGGGGTCGGAGCTGTTTTTT.

This clone was picked up a small number of times. V and J are TRBV5-5 and TRBJ1-2; D perhaps matches TRBD1 (6 bases). The CDR3 is made up of 16 amino acids. In germline, CDR1 is SGHKS, CDR2 YYEKEE (reference sequence). The ends were cut back, 4 bases at V and 0 bases at J, with 16 bases in the middle. Here the CDR3 DNA reads TGTGCCAGCAGCCGAGGGGGGGGAGCTACTAACTATGGCTACACCTTC. Its translation: CASSRGGGATNYGYTF.

Only a few counts were recorded for this clone. This sequence joins TRBV4-3 and TRBJ1-2, with D possibly TRBD1 on 5 matching bases. Trimming pared 4 bases from V and 5 bases from J, leaving 11 bases between. This CDR3 is 13 amino acids long. The germline V gene encodes CDR1 LGHNA and CDR2 YSLEER. The CDR3 DNA reads as TGCGCCAGCAGCCTATTAGGGGATTATGGCTACACCTTC. It yields the protein CASSLLGDYGYTF.

The CDR3 sequence: CASSPRADTQYF. DNA for the CDR3: TGTGCCAGCTCACCACGAGCAGATACGCAGTATTTT. The chain employs TRBV18 and TRBJ2-3; D is uncertain. V lost 1 base, J lost 4 bases, and 3 bases lay in between. CDR3 length: 12 residues. The germline V gene has CDR1 KGHSH and CDR2 LQKENI.

The V and J genes are TRBV5-1 and TRBJ1-2; 7 positions match TRBD1. Trimming took 5 bases from V and 6 from J; bases not matched to a gene: 7. The germline CDR1 and CDR2 sequences are SGHRS and YFSETQ. The CDR3 is made up of 13 amino acids. The CDR3 sequence: CASSYDRANGYTF. The CDR3 DNA reads TGCGCCAGCAGTTACGACAGGGCGAATGGCTACACCTTC.

CDR3 DNA sequence: TGTGCCAGCAGCGCGGCCGAGACCCAGTACTTC. Translated: CASSAAETQYF. V gene TRBV7-6 combines with J gene TRBJ2-5; no firm D call. CDR3 length: 11 amino acids. Trimming removed 5 bases from V and 5 bases from J, with 6 bases in between. CDR1 and CDR2 (germline): SGHVS, FNYEAQ.

This clone is a singleton in its sample. The rearrangement joins TRBV5-6 to TRBJ2-7; D is possibly TRBD2 (6 bases). This CDR3 is 15 amino acids long. V was shortened by 1 base and J by 0 bases, with 11 bases between the two germline ends. Germline CDR1 is SGHDT and CDR2 is YYEEEE. CDR3 nucleotides: TGTGCCAGCAGCTTGCAGGACTATTACTCCTACGAGCAGTACTTC. It translates to CASSLQDYYSYEQYF.

The sample holds one count of this clone. This chain links TRBV5-1 with TRBJ2-2, with TRBD1 matching over 9 bases. The CDR3 runs 17 residues. The germline V gene has CDR1 SGHRS and CDR2 YFSETQ. The trim removed 2 bases at V and 5 bases at J, leaving 10 bases unmatched. In nucleotides, the CDR3 is TGCGCCAGCAGCTTCATGATCGGACAGGGGAGAACCGGGGAGCTGTTTTTT. Translated: CASSFMIGQGRTGELFF.

This rearrangement joins TRBV7-9 to TRBJ2-5; D gene uncertain. V was trimmed by 2 bases and J by 4 bases, leaving 5 bases between them. Germline CDR1 SEHNR, CDR2 FQNEAQ (reference sequence). The CDR3 extends over 12 amino acids. The CDR3 sequence is CASSLRRETQYF. DNA of the CDR3: TGTGCCAGCAGCTTACGCAGAGAGACCCAGTACTTC.

CDR3 bases: TGTGCCAGCAGCCTACTCCCGGGGGCCTACGAGCAGTACTTC. Encoded protein: CASSLLPGAYEQYF. V gene TRBV7-2 combines with J gene TRBJ2-7, with D possibly being TRBD2 (6 bases). The CDR3 extends over 14 amino acids. CDR1 and CDR2 (germline): SGHTA, FQGNSA. V lost 5 bases, J lost 2 bases, and 13 bases lay in between.

The J gene is TRBJ2-7, the V gene TRBV6-5; the match to TRBD1 covers 7 bases. The germline CDR1 and CDR2 sequences are MNHEY and SVGAGI. The V gene end was trimmed by 8 bases and the J gene end by 2 bases; junction bases not matched to a gene: 3. This CDR3 region has 12 residues. CDR3: CASATGAYEQYF. DNA of the CDR3: TGTGCCAGCGCTACAGGGGCCTACGAGCAGTACTTC.

The table lists this clone with a count of one. V and J are TRBV6-6 and TRBJ2-4, with unresolved D. This CDR3 is 15 amino acids long. The germline V and J ends were trimmed by 5 bases and 6 bases, with 17 bases remaining between them. The germline CDR1 and CDR2 sequences are MNHNY and SVGAGI (reference sequence). The CDR3 spells CASSQLPYSGNIQYF. The CDR3 bases are TGTGCCAGCAGTCAGCTCCCCTACTCGGGAAACATTCAGTACTTC.

There are a few counts of this clone. CDR3 in DNA: TGTGCCAGCAGTACGGACAGTGAGTCCTACGAGCAGTACTTC. It codes for CASSTDSESYEQYF. The rearrangement joins TRBV6-6 to TRBJ2-7; tentatively, D is TRBD1 (6 bases). Trimming shortened V by 5 bases and J by 1 base, and 12 bases separated the two germline ends. CDR1 and CDR2 (germline): MNHNY, SVGAGI (reference sequence). The CDR3 totals 14 residues.

This clone has just one count. V is TRBV29-1 and J is TRBJ1-5, with 9 positions matching TRBD1. This CDR3 is 13 amino acids long. Germline CDR1 reads SQVTM; CDR2 reads ANQGSEA. After removal of 5 bases from V and 6 bases from J, the junction contained 5 bases not matched to a gene. The CDR3 loop reads CSVQDRGGQPQHF. The CDR3 nucleotides are TGCAGCGTTCAGGACAGGGGCGGTCAGCCCCAGCATTTT.

The chain uses TRBV18 and TRBJ1-5; 7 bases are shared with TRBD1. The V gene's germline CDR1 is KGHSH and CDR2 LQKENI. Trimming at V came to 1 base and at J to 0 bases, leaving 12 bases not matched to a gene. The CDR3 has 19 residues. The CDR3 DNA follows: TGTGCCAGCTCACCACTATCAGGACAGGCCGTTTATAGCAATCAGCCCCAGCATTTT. This codes for CASSPLSGQAVYSNQPQHF.